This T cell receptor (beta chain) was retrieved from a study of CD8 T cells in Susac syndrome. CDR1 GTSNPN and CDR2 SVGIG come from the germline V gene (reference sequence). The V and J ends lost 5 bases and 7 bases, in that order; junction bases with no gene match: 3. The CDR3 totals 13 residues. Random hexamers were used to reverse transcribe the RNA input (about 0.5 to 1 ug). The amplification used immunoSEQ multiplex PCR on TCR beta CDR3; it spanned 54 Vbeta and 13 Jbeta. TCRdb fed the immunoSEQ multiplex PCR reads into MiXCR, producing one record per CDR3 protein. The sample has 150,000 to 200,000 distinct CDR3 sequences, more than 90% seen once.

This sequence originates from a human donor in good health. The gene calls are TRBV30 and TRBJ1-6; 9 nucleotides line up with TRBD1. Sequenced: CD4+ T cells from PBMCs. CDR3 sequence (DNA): TGTGCCTGGTCCGGGACAGGGAATTCACCCCTCCACTTT. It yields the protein CAWSGTGNSPLHF.